This T cell receptor (beta chain) was sequenced during a study of blood T cell repertoires in COVID-19. At the level of the study: The cDNA or gDNA used as material had been derived from T cells, B-cell-depleted T cells, or PBMCs.

Enrollees, roughly 18 to 89 years old, lived in approximately 25 US areas. Donors were grouped by their self-reported clinical history. This CDR3 is built from 13 residues. The V gene's germline CDR1 is MNHEY and CDR2 SVGAGI. Trimming stripped 0 bases from V and 14 bases from J, with 13 bases between. In the study's own analysis: Estimates of nucleated cell counts were drawn from the amplification of reference gene primers. Produced via immunoSEQ multiplex PCR; TCRdb's table is partial and in-frame only. From that table come the V and J calls and clone size; the DNA was used to work out D and trimming. The repertoire includes about 270,000 clones, 70% to 90% of them detected once, and roughly 4.3% sits in the top ten.

Sequencing input: PBMCs or T cells enriched from blood (not recorded which). The genes are TRBV6-5 and TRBJ1-4; TRBD1 might be the D (5 bases). This sequence originates from a woman aged 25 to 39 with acute COVID-19. The CDR3 sequence: CASSYSTARPLFF. CDR3 DNA: TGTGCCAGCAGTTACTCGACAGCCCGGCCTCTGTTTTTT.